The clone carrying this TCR beta chain was observed at least ten times. The read stops 3 residues short of the end of the CDR3; the missing end is completed from the germline J gene. The data were obtained in a study of T cell clonality in common variable immunodeficiency. The protocol was immunoSEQ multiplex PCR, while the TCRdb copy is restricted to in-frame clones and leaves out a portion. This sample carries roughly 52,000 clones, none of them present only once. Germline V CDR1 and CDR2: ENHRY, SYGVKD. V was pared by 2 bases and J by 0 bases, with 8 bases between. CDR3 size: 15 residues. The TCR was taken from a person between 18 and 75 years old in good health. V gene TRBV10-3 combines with J gene TRBJ1-5; D unclear. The specimen was peripheral blood mononuclear cells. The CDR3 sequence: CAISEAGPSNQPQHF. The part of the CDR3 DNA that was read is TGTGCCATCAGTGAGGCAGGCCCTAGCAATCAGCCC.